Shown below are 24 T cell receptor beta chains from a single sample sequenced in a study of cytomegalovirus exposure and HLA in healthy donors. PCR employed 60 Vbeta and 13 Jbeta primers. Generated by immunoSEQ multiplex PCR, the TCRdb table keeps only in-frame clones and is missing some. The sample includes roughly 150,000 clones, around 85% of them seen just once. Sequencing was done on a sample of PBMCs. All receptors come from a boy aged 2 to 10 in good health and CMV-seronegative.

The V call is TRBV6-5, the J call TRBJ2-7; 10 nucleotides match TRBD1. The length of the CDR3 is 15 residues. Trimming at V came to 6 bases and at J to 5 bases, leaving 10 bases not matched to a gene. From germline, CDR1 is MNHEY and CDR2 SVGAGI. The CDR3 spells CASRPGTGETHEQYF. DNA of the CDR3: TGTGCCAGCAGGCCCGGGACAGGGGAGACCCACGAGCAGTACTTC.

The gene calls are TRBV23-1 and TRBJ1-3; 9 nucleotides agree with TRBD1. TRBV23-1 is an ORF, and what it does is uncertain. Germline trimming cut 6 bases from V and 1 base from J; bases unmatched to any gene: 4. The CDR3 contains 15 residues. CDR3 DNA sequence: TGCGCCAGCAGCGGACAGGGGCCTTCTGGAAACACCATATATTTT. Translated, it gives CASSGQGPSGNTIYF.

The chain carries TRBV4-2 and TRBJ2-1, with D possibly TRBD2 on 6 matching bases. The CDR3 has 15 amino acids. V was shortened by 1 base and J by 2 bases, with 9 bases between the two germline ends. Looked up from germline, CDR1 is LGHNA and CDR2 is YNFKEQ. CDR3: CASSQAGGAYNEQFF. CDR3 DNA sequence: TGTGCCAGCAGCCAAGCTGGCGGGGCCTACAATGAGCAGTTCTTC.

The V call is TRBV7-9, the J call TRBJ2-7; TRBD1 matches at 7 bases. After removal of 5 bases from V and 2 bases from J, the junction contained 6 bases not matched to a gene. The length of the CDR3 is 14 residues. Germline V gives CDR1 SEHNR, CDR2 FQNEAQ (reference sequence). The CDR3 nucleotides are TGTGCCAGCAGCCCGTCGACAGGGACCTACGAGCAGTACGTC. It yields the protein CASSPSTGTYEQYV.

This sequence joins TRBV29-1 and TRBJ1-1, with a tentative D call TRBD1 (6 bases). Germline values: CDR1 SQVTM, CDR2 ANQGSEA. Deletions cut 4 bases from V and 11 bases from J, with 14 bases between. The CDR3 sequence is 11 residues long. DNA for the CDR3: TGCAGCGTTGTACGGCAGGGGAACGCTTTCTTT. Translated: CSVVRQGNAFF.

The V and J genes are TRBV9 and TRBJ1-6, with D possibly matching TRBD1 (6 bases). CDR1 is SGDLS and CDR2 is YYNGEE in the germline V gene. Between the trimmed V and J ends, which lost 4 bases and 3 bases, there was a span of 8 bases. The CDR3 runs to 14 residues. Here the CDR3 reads CASSQGRYNSPLHF. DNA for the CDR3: TGTGCCAGCAGCCAGGGGCGCTATAATTCACCCCTCCACTTT. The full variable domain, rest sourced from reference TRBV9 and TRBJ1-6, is DSGVTQTPKHLITATGQRVTLRCSPRSGDLSVYWYQQSLDQGLQFLIQYYNGEERAKGNILERFSAQQFPDLHSELNLSSLELGDSALYFCASSQGRYNSPLHFGNGTRLTVT.

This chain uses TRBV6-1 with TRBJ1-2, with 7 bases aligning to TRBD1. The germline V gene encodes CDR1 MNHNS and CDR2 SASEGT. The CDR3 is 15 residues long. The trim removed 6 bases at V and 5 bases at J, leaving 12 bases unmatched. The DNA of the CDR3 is TGTGCCAGCAGCCCCCCGCCGACAGGGATATATGGCTACACCTTC. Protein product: CASSPPPTGIYGYTF.

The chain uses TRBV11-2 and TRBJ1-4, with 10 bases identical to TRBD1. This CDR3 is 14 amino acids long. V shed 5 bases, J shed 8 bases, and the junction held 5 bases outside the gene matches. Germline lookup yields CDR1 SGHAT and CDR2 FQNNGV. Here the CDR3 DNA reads TGTGCCAGCAGCCCAGGGACAGGGGAGGAAAAACTGTTTTTT. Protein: CASSPGTGEEKLFF.

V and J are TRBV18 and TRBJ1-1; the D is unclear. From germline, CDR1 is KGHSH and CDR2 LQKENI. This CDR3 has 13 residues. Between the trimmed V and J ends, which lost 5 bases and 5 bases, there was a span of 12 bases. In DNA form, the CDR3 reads TGTGCCAGCTCAGCGACAAGGGAGACTGAAGCTTTCTTT. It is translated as CASSATRETEAFF.

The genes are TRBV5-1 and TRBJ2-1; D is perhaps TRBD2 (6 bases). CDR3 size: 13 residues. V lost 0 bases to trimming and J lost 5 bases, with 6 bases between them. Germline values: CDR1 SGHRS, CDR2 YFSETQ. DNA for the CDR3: TGCGCCAGCAGCTTGGTAGCGGACAATGAGCAGTTCTTC. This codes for CASSLVADNEQFF.

The CDR3 DNA sequence: TGTGCCAGCAGTCCACAGGGAAGTAGCAATCAGCCCCAGCATTTT. It specifies CASSPQGSSNQPQHF. V usage is TRBV27 and J usage is TRBJ1-5; D might be TRBD1 (6 bases). The CDR3 covers 15 residues. Trimming left V 5 bases short and J 0 bases short, with 11 bases between. Germline V gives CDR1 MNHEY, CDR2 SMNVEV (reference sequence).

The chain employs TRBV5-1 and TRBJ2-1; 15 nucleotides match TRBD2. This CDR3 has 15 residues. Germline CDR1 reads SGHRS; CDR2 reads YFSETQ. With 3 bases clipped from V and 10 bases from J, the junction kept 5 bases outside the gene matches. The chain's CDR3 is CASSSGLAGGHEQFF. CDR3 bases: TGCGCCAGCAGCTCTGGACTAGCGGGGGGGCACGAGCAGTTCTTC.

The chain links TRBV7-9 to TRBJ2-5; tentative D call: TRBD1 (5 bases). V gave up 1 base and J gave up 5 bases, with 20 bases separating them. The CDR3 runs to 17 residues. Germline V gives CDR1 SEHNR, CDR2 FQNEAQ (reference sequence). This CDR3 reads CASSLVLRTRQFETQYF. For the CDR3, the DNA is TGTGCCAGCAGCTTAGTGCTGAGGACACGGCAATTTGAGACCCAGTACTTC.

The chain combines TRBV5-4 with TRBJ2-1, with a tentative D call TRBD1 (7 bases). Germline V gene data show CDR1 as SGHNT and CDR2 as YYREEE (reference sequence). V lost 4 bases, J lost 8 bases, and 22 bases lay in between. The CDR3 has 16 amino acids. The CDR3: CASSGRTGLGDDEQFF. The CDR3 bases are TGTGCCAGCAGCGGGAGGACAGGCCTGGGGGATGATGAGCAGTTCTTC. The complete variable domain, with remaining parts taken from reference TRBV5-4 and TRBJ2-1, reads ETGVTQSPTHLIKTRGQQVTLRCSSQSGHNTVSWYQQALGQGPQFIFQYYREEENGRGNFPPRFSGLQFPNYSSELNVNALELDDSALYLCASSGRTGLGDDEQFFGPGTRLTVL.

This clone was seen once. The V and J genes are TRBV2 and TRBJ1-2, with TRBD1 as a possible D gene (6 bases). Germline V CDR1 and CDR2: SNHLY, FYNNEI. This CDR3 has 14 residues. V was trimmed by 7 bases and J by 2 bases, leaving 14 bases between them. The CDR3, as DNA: TGTGCCAGCACCTACGAACAGGGCAACTATGGCTACACCTTC. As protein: CASTYEQGNYGYTF.

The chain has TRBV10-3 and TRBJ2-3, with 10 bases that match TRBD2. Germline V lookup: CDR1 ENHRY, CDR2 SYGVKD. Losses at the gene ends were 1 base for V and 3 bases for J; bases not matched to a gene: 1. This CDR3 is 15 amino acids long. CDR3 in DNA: TGTGCCATCAGTGAGTTAGCGGGAGGAACAGATACGCAGTATTTT. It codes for CAISELAGGTDTQYF.

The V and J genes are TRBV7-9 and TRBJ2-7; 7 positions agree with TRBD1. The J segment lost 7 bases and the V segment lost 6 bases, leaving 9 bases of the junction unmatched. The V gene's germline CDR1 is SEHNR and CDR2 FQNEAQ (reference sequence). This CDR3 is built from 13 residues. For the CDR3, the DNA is TGTGCCAGCAGTCTACAGGGGTCGGGGGAGCAGTACTTC. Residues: CASSLQGSGEQYF.

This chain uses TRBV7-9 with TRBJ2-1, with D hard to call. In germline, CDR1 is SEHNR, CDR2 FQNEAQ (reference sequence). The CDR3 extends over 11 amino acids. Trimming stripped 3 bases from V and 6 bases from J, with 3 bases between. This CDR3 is CASSFVNEQFF. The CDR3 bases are TGTGCCAGCAGCTTCGTCAATGAGCAGTTCTTC.

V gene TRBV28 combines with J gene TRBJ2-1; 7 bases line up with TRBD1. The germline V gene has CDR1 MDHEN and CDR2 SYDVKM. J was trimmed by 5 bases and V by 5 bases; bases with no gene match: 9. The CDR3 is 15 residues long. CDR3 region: CASSLLGGLDNEQFF. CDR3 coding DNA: TGTGCCAGCAGTCTGCTAGGGGGCCTGGACAATGAGCAGTTCTTC.

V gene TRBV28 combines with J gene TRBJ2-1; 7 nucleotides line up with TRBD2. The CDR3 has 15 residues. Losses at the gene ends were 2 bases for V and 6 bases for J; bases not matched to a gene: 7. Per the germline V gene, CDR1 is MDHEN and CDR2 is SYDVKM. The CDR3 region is CASSLGLGKFNEQFF. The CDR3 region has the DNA TGTGCCAGCAGTTTAGGACTAGGCAAATTCAATGAGCAGTTCTTC.

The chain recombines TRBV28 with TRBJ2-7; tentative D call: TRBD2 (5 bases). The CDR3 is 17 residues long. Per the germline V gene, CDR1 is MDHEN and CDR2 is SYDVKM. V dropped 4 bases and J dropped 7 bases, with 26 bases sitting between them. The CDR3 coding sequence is TGTGCCAGCAGTTCCCCTTACGGGGAGATAGCGTCGTGGGAGCAGTACGTC. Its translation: CASSSPYGEIASWEQYV.

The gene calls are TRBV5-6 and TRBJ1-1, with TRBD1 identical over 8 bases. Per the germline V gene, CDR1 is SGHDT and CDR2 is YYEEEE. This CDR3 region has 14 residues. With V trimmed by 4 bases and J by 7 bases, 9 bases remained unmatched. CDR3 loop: CASSAAGTGGEAFF. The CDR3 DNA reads TGTGCCAGCAGCGCCGCAGGGACAGGCGGTGAAGCTTTCTTT.

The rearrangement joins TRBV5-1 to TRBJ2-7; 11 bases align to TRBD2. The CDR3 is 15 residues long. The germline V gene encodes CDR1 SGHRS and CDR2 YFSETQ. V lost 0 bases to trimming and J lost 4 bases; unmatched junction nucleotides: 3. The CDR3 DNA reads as TGCGCCAGCAGCTTGGAGTCTAGCGGGAGGTACGAGCAGTACTTC. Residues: CASSLESSGRYEQYF.

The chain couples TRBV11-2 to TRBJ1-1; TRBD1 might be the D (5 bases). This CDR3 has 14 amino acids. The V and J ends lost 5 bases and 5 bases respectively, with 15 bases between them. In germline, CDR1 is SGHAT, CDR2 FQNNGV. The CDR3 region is CASSLKGLGTEAFF. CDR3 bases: TGTGCCAGCAGCCTCAAGGGGCTGGGGACTGAAGCTTTCTTT. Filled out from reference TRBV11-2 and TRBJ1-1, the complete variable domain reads EAGVAQSPRYKIIEKRQSVAFWCNPISGHATLYWYQQILGQGPKLLIQFQNNGVVDDSQLPKDRFSAERLKGVDSTLKIQPAKLEDSAVYLCASSLKGLGTEAFFGQGTRLTVV.